The source of this TCR beta chain is a study of blood T cell repertoires in COVID-19. About the research overall: Italy, Spain and the United States were the sources of the convalescent and acute COVID-19 samples. From T cells, B-cell-depleted T cells, or PBMCs came the material, which was cDNA or gDNA.

The CDR3 is 12 residues long. V was pared by 2 bases and J by 3 bases, with 4 bases between. The germline gives CDR1 MNHNS, CDR2 SASEGT. Per the study methods: The authors estimated nucleated cell counts from reference gene primer amplification. The table came from immunoSEQ multiplex PCR; TCRdb's copy has only in-frame clones and leaves some out. V and J calls and clone size follow that table, whereas D and trimming were derived from the DNA. The sample has 110,000 or so clones; roughly 80% are singletons. This chain connects TRBV6-1 to TRBJ1-2; D is uncertain. Material for sequencing was peripheral blood. This clonotype was obtained from a man aged 45-60 years with acute or convalescent COVID-19. The CDR3 here is CASSEPDYGYTF. The CDR3 nucleotides are TGTGCCAGCAGTGAACCCGACTATGGCTACACCTTC.